The 17 T cell receptor beta chains reported below all come from one sample, sequenced in a study of cytomegalovirus exposure and HLA in healthy donors (dated by TCRdb to the late 2010s). Library preparation used the immunoSEQ multiplex PCR assay. A mixture of 60 forward primers for TCR Vbeta segments and 13 reverse primers for TCR Jbeta segments was used in the multiplex PCR. Imported from immuneACCESS, the table was reduced by TCRdb to in-frame sequences with V and J called. These copies leave out some clones; in studies compared against another copy, an unresolved V gene accounts for under half, and the cause of the remainder is not known. Recorded for this sample are about 140,000 clones; roughly 80% of them occurred a single time. The top ten clones comprise less than 3% of the sample. Source material: PBMCs. The receptors stem from a female donor in good health and CMV-seronegative.

This chain uses TRBV5-6 with TRBJ2-6; D call uncertain. Deletions cut 1 base from V and 0 bases from J, with 11 bases between. Germline CDR1 SGHDT, CDR2 YYEEEE. CDR3 length: 17 amino acids. The CDR3 reads CASSLYLSLSGANVLTF. The CDR3 coding sequence is TGTGCCAGCAGCTTGTATTTATCACTCTCTGGGGCCAACGTCCTGACTTTC.

V gene TRBV7-8 combines with J gene TRBJ2-5; TRBD2 matches at 14 bases. Looked up from germline, CDR1 is SGHVS and CDR2 is FQNEAQ. Germline trimming cut 1 base from V and 1 base from J; bases unmatched to any gene: 2. This CDR3 contains 17 residues. CDR3 DNA: TGTGCCAGCAGCTTAGGGACTAGCGGGGGGTCCCAAGAGACCCAGTACTTC. Its translation is CASSLGTSGGSQETQYF.

This clone was detected only a few times. This chain links TRBV6-1 with TRBJ1-2, with 10 bases that match TRBD1. This CDR3 spans 13 amino acids. Germline V gene lookup returns CDR1 MNHNS and CDR2 SASEGT. V shed 6 bases, J shed 4 bases, and the junction held 2 bases outside the gene matches. CDR3 DNA: TGTGCCAGCAGCCGGACAGGGGGCTATGGCTACACCTTC. This encodes CASSRTGGYGYTF.

This clone was observed a handful of times. Its ends do not fully match the called genes, so a read error is possible. The rearrangement uses TRBV7-7 and TRBJ2-1; 8 bases align to TRBD2. The length of the CDR3 is 15 residues. The V gene's germline CDR1 is SSHAT and CDR2 FNYEAQ (reference sequence). The chain's CDR3 is CASSLLAGGGGEQFF. The CDR3 DNA follows: TGTGCTAGCAGCTTACTCGCGGGGGGCGGGGGTGAGCAGTTCTTC. Based on the CDR3 plus reference TRBV7-7 and TRBJ2-1, the full variable domain is GAGVSQSPRYKVTKRGQDVTLRCDPISSHATLYWYQQALGQGPEFLTYFNYEAQPDKSGLPSDRFSAERPEGSISTLTIQRTEQRDSAMYRCASSLLAGGGGEQFFGPGTRLTVL.

Concerning this clone: Other nucleotide sequences from this sample produce the same CDR3. J is TRBJ1-1 and V is TRBV27; D perhaps matches TRBD1 (5 bases). The CDR3 loop spans 13 amino acids. The germline CDR1 and CDR2 sequences are MNHEY and SMNVEV (reference sequence). Deletions cut 2 bases from V and 4 bases from J, with 8 bases between. The DNA for the CDR3 is TGTGCCAGCAGTTTAAGGGGAAGCACTGAAGCTTTCTTT. It codes for CASSLRGSTEAFF.

The chain combines TRBV5-1 with TRBJ1-2; 8 positions agree with TRBD1. This CDR3 has 13 residues. V lost 2 bases, J lost 6 bases, and 3 bases stayed unmatched. The germline gives CDR1 SGHRS, CDR2 YFSETQ. In nucleotides, the CDR3 is TGCGCCAGCAGCTTCGGACAGGGTAATGGCTACACCTTC. Translated: CASSFGQGNGYTF.

V gene TRBV19 combines with J gene TRBJ2-6; the match to TRBD1 covers 7 bases. This CDR3 comprises 16 residues. Looked up from germline, CDR1 is LNHDA and CDR2 is SQIVND (reference sequence). With V trimmed by 5 bases and J by 0 bases, 4 bases remained unmatched. The CDR3 spells CASSPRQGSGANVLTF. The CDR3, as DNA: TGTGCCAGTAGTCCCCGACAGGGCTCTGGGGCCAACGTCCTGACTTTC.

This clone came up once. V gene TRBV6-6 combines with J gene TRBJ1-1; TRBD1 might be the D (5 bases). Germline V lookup: CDR1 MNHNY, CDR2 SVGAGI (reference sequence). Deletions cut 6 bases from V and 4 bases from J, with 15 bases between. The length of the CDR3 is 14 residues. This CDR3 is CASSPRQFGTEAFF. CDR3 DNA: TGTGCCAGCAGCCCCCGACAGTTTGGCACTGAAGCTTTCTTT.

V usage is TRBV5-8 and J usage is TRBJ2-7, with D possibly being TRBD2 (6 bases). The CDR3 covers 16 residues. Trimming removed 4 bases from V and 0 bases from J, with 17 bases in between. Germline values: CDR1 SGHTS, CDR2 YDEGEE. The CDR3 loop reads CASSRWGGISSYEQYF. CDR3 in DNA: TGTGCCAGCAGCCGCTGGGGCGGGATCAGCTCCTACGAGCAGTACTTC.

This chain links TRBV28 with TRBJ2-3; D is perhaps TRBD2 (6 bases). CDR1 and CDR2 from the germline V gene are MDHEN and SYDVKM. The CDR3 consists of 13 residues. The ends were cut back, 10 bases at V and 6 bases at J, with 17 bases in the middle. CDR3 sequence reads: CATGLPGADTQYF. CDR3 in DNA: TGTGCCACGGGACTGCCAGGTGCCGATACGCAGTATTTT.

V and J are TRBV5-1 and TRBJ2-1, with D perhaps matching TRBD2 (6 bases). The CDR3 sequence is 17 residues long. CDR1 is SGHRS, CDR2 YFSETQ, per germline. V lost 0 bases, J lost 6 bases, and 19 bases lay in between. CDR3: CASSLGPGGSWVNEQFF. CDR3 coding DNA: TGCGCCAGCAGCTTGGGCCCTGGGGGGTCTTGGGTCAATGAGCAGTTCTTC.

This clone was recorded only once. The chain has TRBV28 and TRBJ1-3; D unresolved. The ends were cut back, 1 base at V and 0 bases at J, with 7 bases in the middle. CDR3 size: 15 residues. Germline assignment: CDR1 MDHEN and CDR2 SYDVKM. The CDR3 bases are TGTGCCAGCAGTTTATTGGCAGGCTCTGGAAACACCATATATTTT. Translation gives CASSLLAGSGNTIYF.

The V call is TRBV2, the J call TRBJ1-6; maybe TRBD1 (6 bases). V was cut by 4 bases and J by 8 bases, with 9 bases left in between. The CDR3 runs 13 residues. Germline values: CDR1 SNHLY, CDR2 FYNNEI. The CDR3 loop reads CASSGQDDSPLHF. CDR3 nucleotide sequence: TGTGCCAGCAGTGGACAGGACGATTCACCCCTCCACTTT.

The chain uses TRBV5-1 and TRBJ2-2, with no clear D. V was shortened by 4 bases and J by 2 bases, with 12 bases between the two germline ends. Germline CDR1 is SGHRS and CDR2 is YFSETQ. The CDR3 covers 15 residues. Here the CDR3 DNA reads TGCGCCAGCAGCCCGGCGGCAGATAACACCGGGGAGCTGTTTTTT. Its protein is CASSPAADNTGELFF.

In nucleotides, the CDR3 is TGTGCCCGAGGGGGCGCAGGGAACACTGAAGCTTTCTTT. It yields the protein CARGGAGNTEAFF. The chain is built from TRBV30 and TRBJ1-1; 7 nucleotides align to TRBD1. This CDR3 contains 13 residues. Germline CDR1 reads GTSNPN; CDR2 reads SVGIG (reference sequence). V lost 8 bases and J lost 1; bases outside the gene matches: 7. The full variable domain, rest sourced from reference TRBV30 and TRBJ1-1, is SQTIHQWPATLVQPVGSPLSLECTVEGTSNPNLYWYRQAAGRGLQLLFYSVGIGQISSEVPQNLSASRPQDRQFILSSKKLLLSDSGFYLCARGGAGNTEAFFGQGTRLTVV.

Remarks on this clone: Germline and junction disagree at one end, which may indicate a read error. The chain couples TRBV29-1 to TRBJ1-2; D is undetermined. This CDR3 contains 17 residues. CDR1 SQVTM and CDR2 ANQGSEA come from the germline V gene. The CDR3 sequence is CSVEDRNSHNGIYGYPF. The CDR3, as DNA: TGCAGCGTTGAAGATCGTAACAGCCACAACGGAATCTATGGCTACCCCTTC.

The chain carries TRBV6-5 and TRBJ2-1; possible D gene TRBD1, 6 bases. V lost 5 bases to trimming and J lost 0 bases, with 8 bases between them. Germline-derived CDR1 and CDR2 are MNHEY and SVGAGI. This CDR3 has 14 residues. The CDR3 coding sequence is TGTGCCAGCAGTGACAGGTACTCCTACAATGAGCAGTTCTTC. The encoded protein is CASSDRYSYNEQFF.